This T cell receptor beta chain is from a study of regulatory T cells in long-lasting Graves disease (dated by TCRdb to the early 2020s). Concerning the study at large: Patients with newly diagnosed Graves' disease had been on antithyroid drugs for under 3 months. Peripheral blood TCR sequencing and RNA sequencing compared persistent Graves' disease patients with newly diagnosed Graves' disease patients. The study was conducted in China and was registered as a clinical trial. TCR sequencing covered some 13 persistent and around 20 newly diagnosed Graves' disease patients, about 35 samples in total.

From the cysteine through the phenylalanine, the CDR3 covers 14 amino acids. This entry keeps only the CDR3 DNA: 42 bases, framed from base 1. CDR1 MDHEN and CDR2 SYDVKM are derived from the germline V gene. Germline trimming amounts to 7 bases on V and 0 bases on J, with 2 as the count of junction bases outside the gene matches. This clonotype was recorded many times. Its antigen is unknown. No much larger clonotype is one base removed from it; base qualities were not supplied. The label giving this sample's time point can be read as: newly diagnosed GD, antithyroid drugs for less than 3 months. For both TCR sequencing and RNA sequencing, RNA was extracted from PBMCs in TRIzol. The diagnosis of Graves' disease followed American Thyroid Association guidelines. Patients were recruited from an endocrinology department in Xi'an, China. Each patient gave approximately 9.7 milliliters of peripheral blood, collected in an EDTA anticoagulant tube. Ficoll Paque Plus density gradient separation was used to isolate PBMCs, and no further T cell sorting was performed. An Agilent 2100 Bioanalyzer and agarose gel were used to check RNA quality, and a NanoDrop 2000 was used to measure RNA concentration.

The method behind the library was multiplex PCR. TCRdb records Illumina HiSeq 4000 as the sequencer. iRepertoire HTBI primers and Arm-PCR amplification of CDR3 regions were used to construct TCR beta libraries. Before sequencing, the PCR products underwent gel purification. Per the authors' processing: Gene usage analysis of CDR3 amino acid clonotypes used the 50 to 70 TRBV and about 13 TRBJ segments found across samples. COPE and FqMerger were used to merge filtered high-quality paired reads into contigs. BLAST was used to align contigs to IMGT TRBV, TRBD and TRBJ reference genes, and CDR3 was defined according to IMGT. Any clonotype with a frequency above 0.1% was classified as a highly expanded clone. Repertoire diversity was measured by Shannon entropy, and V-J evenness by the Gini coefficient. A clonotype was considered public if more than one individual shared it. In TCRdb, the public reads were trimmed at Q25 with fastp and aligned with MiXCR, with productive beta chains retained. Each entry is one CDR3 protein sequence, shown with its most common DNA and genes. None of the V and J calls come from the authors' own analysis; TCRdb made them. In all, the sample holds some 500,000 distinct CDR3 sequences, and roughly 15% of those were seen once. The top ten hold around 25% of the sample.

Paper-wide results and their limitations: Only peripheral blood was studied, because thyroid tissue, the primary lesion, was inaccessible. Only the TCR beta chain was sequenced and analyzed. TRBV28, TRBJ1-2 and TRBJ2-5 were preferentially used in persistent disease, while TRBV20-1 and TRBJ2-1 were favored in newly diagnosed disease. Compared with newly diagnosed patients, patients with persistent Graves' disease had lower TCR Shannon entropy and fewer highly expanded clones, which suggests clonal expansion. The authors noted that the small sample size was a limitation that may lower accuracy. More public clonotypes were shared among persistent patients (under 3,000) than among newly diagnosed patients (under 1,000).

These same records also appear under a second study, on T cells in Graves' hyperthyroidism and ophthalmopathy. The second publication reports: Stable Graves' hyperthyroidism was defined as no progression to ophthalmopathy during 18 months of follow-up. Hyperthyroidism patients were newly diagnosed, with disease duration under 2 months, and aged 18 to 65 years. Any patient with an uncontrolled infection, another autoimmune disease, pregnancy or lactation was excluded. Diagnoses relied on clinical symptoms, serum thyroxine and TRAb, thyroid ultrasound and orbital computed tomography. For the first round of RT-PCR on the TCR CDR3, the HTBI primer set was used together with the Qiagen OneStep RT-PCR kit. Most expanded thyroid clonotypes (frequency above 0.001) were also detected in blood, a finding suggesting that blood repertoires may reflect thyroid immune responses. Ophthalmopathy was separated from stable hyperthyroidism by a 13 V-J signature model, with about 86% sensitivity and approximately 81% specificity obtained in cross-validation and 80%/75% obtained in testing. In validation, the model predicted progression to ophthalmopathy with approximately 69% sensitivity and 72% to 75% specificity, a median of 6.5 months before onset. To identify distinguishing TCR V-J signatures, a discovery cohort of roughly 100 patients was used, comprising fewer than 45 with Graves' ophthalmopathy and 57 with stable Graves' hyperthyroidism. Whether ophthalmopathy could be predicted prospectively was tested in an independent validation cohort made up of under 20 hyperthyroidism patients plus 17 patients who later progressed to ophthalmopathy. The roughly 99 discovery patients were divided at random into training and test sets in a 7:3 ratio. In addition, the study compared T-cell repertoires in thyroid tissue and in blood from about 6 Graves' hyperthyroidism patients. After blood sampling, hyperthyroidism patients were treated with methimazole at a starting dose of 30 mg daily, and ophthalmopathy patients were treated with high-dose intravenous methylprednisolone. A second multiplex PCR round built the libraries, followed by size selection and purification. The libraries were sequenced on an Illumina HiSeq2000 using paired-end 100 bp reads. Raw data were processed with SOAPnuke, discarding reads with adapters, uncalled bases, mean Phred below 15, or no exact constant-primer or identifier match. High-quality paired reads were merged using COPE v1.2.5, and each unique nucleotide sequence was defined as a clonotype. MiTCR v1.1 was used to align the clonotypes against IMGT TRBV, TRBD and TRBJ reference segments. Analysis was restricted to V-J combinations with a frequency above 0.0001, which covered 98% to 99.2% of repertoires. A TCS score was defined as the ratio of F50 (clonal expansion) to E x V (chaos), with BLOSUM62-based TCRdist applied between CDR3 peptides within each V-J. Welch's t-statistics and random forest reduced 500 to 650 V-J features to 13, which were used in a naive Bayes classifier (R e1071). No statistical method was used to set the sample size in advance, and investigators knew the group allocation. TCR Vbeta CDR3 sequencing of 140 or so peripheral blood samples (43 ophthalmopathy, 75 hyperthyroidism and around 17 progressor patients) is reported in the paper.

The sequence was obtained from a woman aged 40-60 years with Graves disease. Donor details come from another sample of the same person, matched by shared clones. The chain is assembled from TRBV28 and TRBJ2-7; 11 bases in the junction line up with TRBD2. Sequences were derived from peripheral blood mononuclear cells (PBMCs), sampled at new diagnosis, from a patient treated with antithyroid drugs. The DNA reads as follows: TGTGCCAGCAATAGCGGGGGGGCCTCCTACGAGCAGTACTTC. This gives the protein CASNSGGASYEQYF.